These 31 T cell receptor beta chains share one sample of origin, sequenced in a study of lymphopenia after photon versus proton radiotherapy. Here immunoSEQ multiplex PCR was the method, and the copy in TCRdb shows in-frame clones only, minus some. The sample shows 60,000 or so clones, 87% of them seen only once. The sample here was peripheral blood, taken from a patient treated with proton-based radiotherapy. The receptors originated from a man aged 80 or over with esophageal cancer.

This CDR3 reads CASSRGGGGENIQYF. CDR3 DNA: TGCGCCAGCAGCCGCGGGGGAGGGGGCGAGAACATTCAGTACTTC. This sequence joins TRBV5-1 and TRBJ2-4; either TRBD1 or TRBD2 may fit D (7 bases each). CDR1 and CDR2 from the germline V gene are SGHRS and YFSETQ. The CDR3 has 15 residues. The V gene lost 4 bases and the J gene lost 7 bases, with 18 bases spanning the gap.

The rearrangement uses TRBV29-1 and TRBJ1-1; unclear D gene. V lost 5 bases to trimming and J lost 4 bases, with 8 bases between them. The CDR3 length is 11 residues. Per germline, CDR1 SQVTM and CDR2 ANQGSEA. The CDR3 here is CSVQVGTEAFF. The CDR3 bases are TGCAGCGTTCAGGTGGGCACTGAAGCTTTCTTT.

The chain carries TRBV4-3 and TRBJ2-1; 7 bases match TRBD2. The V segment lost 4 bases and the J segment 4 bases; nucleotides outside the gene matches: 7. The CDR3 totals 15 residues. Germline assignment: CDR1 LGHNA and CDR2 YSLEER. CDR3 region: CASSLFTSVYNEQFF. DNA for the CDR3: TGCGCCAGCAGCCTTTTTACTAGCGTATACAATGAGCAGTTCTTC.

This chain links TRBV18 with TRBJ1-3; tentatively, D is TRBD1 (6 bases). Looked up from germline, CDR1 is KGHSH and CDR2 is LQKENI. Trimming shortened V by 2 bases and J by 7 bases, and 9 bases separated the two germline ends. The CDR3 sequence is 13 residues long. CDR3 DNA: TGTGCCAGCTCACCATCGGACAGCAACACCATATATTTT. Protein sequence: CASSPSDSNTIYF.

The chain couples TRBV7-9 to TRBJ1-5, with a weak D call TRBD1 (5 bases). This CDR3 comprises 14 residues. Trimming left V 2 bases short and J 6 bases short, with 11 bases between. Germline V gene lookup returns CDR1 SEHNR and CDR2 FQNEAQ (reference sequence). The CDR3, as DNA: TGTGCCAGCAGCTTATCAGGGTCGGGTCAGCCCCAGCATTTT. Protein: CASSLSGSGQPQHF.

Only a few counts were recorded for this clone. This chain links TRBV25-1 with TRBJ1-2; 9 bases line up with TRBD1. From germline, CDR1 is MGHDK and CDR2 SYGVNS. V lost 4 bases, J lost 4 bases, and 4 bases stayed unmatched. The CDR3 sequence is 14 residues long. This chain's CDR3 is CASSATGGIYGYTF. The CDR3 DNA sequence: TGTGCCAGCAGTGCGACAGGGGGAATCTATGGCTACACCTTC.

The count of this clone is one. This chain joins TRBV10-1 and TRBJ2-7; 8 bases map to TRBD2. Germline V lookup: CDR1 WNHNN, CDR2 SYGVQD (reference sequence). The V segment lost 0 bases and the J segment 5 bases; nucleotides outside the gene matches: 6. The CDR3 is 15 residues long. The CDR3 DNA sequence: TGCGCCAGCAGTGAGTCTGGCGGGAGGATCCACGAGCAGTACTTC. This encodes CASSESGGRIHEQYF.

The gene calls are TRBV5-4 and TRBJ1-2, with 9 bases fitting TRBD1. CDR1 is SGHNT and CDR2 is YYREEE in the germline V gene (reference sequence). J was trimmed by 1 base and V by 2 bases; bases with no gene match: 3. There are 15 residues in the CDR3. The CDR3 is CASSLGTGRNYGYTF. The DNA of the CDR3 is TGTGCCAGCAGCTTAGGGACAGGGCGTAACTATGGCTACACCTTC.

This clone came up a few times. J is TRBJ1-1 and V is TRBV6-5; D unresolved. This CDR3 has 16 residues. The V gene lost 0 bases and the J gene lost 1 base, with 12 bases spanning the gap. From germline, CDR1 is MNHEY and CDR2 SVGAGI. As DNA, the CDR3 is TGTGCCAGCAGTTACTCGAGCAGGATCGGGAACACTGAAGCTTTCTTT. This encodes CASSYSSRIGNTEAFF.

V usage is TRBV6-1 and J usage is TRBJ1-5, with D perhaps matching TRBD1 (5 bases). The germline V gene has CDR1 MNHNS and CDR2 SASEGT. Trimming removed 7 bases from V and 6 bases from J, with 13 bases in between. CDR3 length equals 13 residues. The CDR3 here is CASINYRGQPQHF. CDR3 sequence (DNA): TGTGCCAGCATTAACTATAGGGGTCAGCCCCAGCATTTT.

This clone was seen a handful of times. The rearrangement joins TRBV25-1 to TRBJ1-4; tentative D call: TRBD1 (5 bases). V shed 7 bases and J shed 3 bases, with 12 bases lying between them. Germline assignment: CDR1 MGHDK and CDR2 SYGVNS. This CDR3 comprises 14 residues. CDR3 coding DNA: TGTGCCAGCACCGACCGGGGGGCTAATGAAAAACTGTTTTTT. Amino acids: CASTDRGANEKLFF. The whole variable domain, remainder taken from reference TRBV25-1 and TRBJ1-4, is EADIYQTPRYLVIGTGKKITLECSQTMGHDKMYWYQQDPGMELHLIHYSYGVNSTEKGDLSSESTVSRIRTEHFPLTLESARPSHTSQYLCASTDRGANEKLFFGSGTQLSVL.

The chain carries TRBV19 and TRBJ1-4; possibly TRBD1 for D (5 bases). V was clipped by 3 bases and J by 3 bases, with 14 bases between them. Germline V CDR1 and CDR2: LNHDA, SQIVND (reference sequence). The CDR3 is 16 residues long. Written as DNA, the CDR3 is TGTGCCAGTAGTATCATGGGGCGGGTAGCTAATGAAAAACTGTTTTTT. Translation gives CASSIMGRVANEKLFF.

The genes are TRBV2 and TRBJ2-1, with no clear D. The V gene's germline CDR1 is SNHLY and CDR2 FYNNEI. Trimming took off 2 bases at V and 4 bases at J, with 9 bases between the two ends. This CDR3 contains 14 residues. DNA for the CDR3: TGTGCCAGCAGTGAATGGGTGGAATACAATGAGCAGTTCTTC. Protein sequence: CASSEWVEYNEQFF.

The genes are TRBV15 and TRBJ1-2; the match to TRBD1 covers 7 bases. The CDR3 is 13 residues long. With V trimmed by 3 bases and J by 7 bases, 5 bases remained unmatched. Looked up from germline, CDR1 is LNHNV and CDR2 is YYDKDF (reference sequence). This chain's CDR3 is CATSSRTGSGYTF. The CDR3, as DNA: TGTGCCACCAGCAGTAGGACAGGCTCTGGCTACACCTTC. Full variable domain (missing parts from reference TRBV15 and TRBJ1-2): DAMVIQNPRYQVTQFGKPVTLSCSQTLNHNVMYWYQQKSSQAPKLLFHYYDKDFNNEADTPDNFQSRRPNTSFCFLDIRSPGLGDTAMYLCATSSRTGSGYTFGSGTRLTVV.

The CDR3 here is CASSFRFSGIPLNQPQHF. The CDR3 DNA follows: TGTGCCAGCAGCTTTCGGTTTTCCGGGATACCACTCAATCAGCCCCAGCATTTT. This sequence joins TRBV5-5 and TRBJ1-5, with D uncertain. CDR1 and CDR2 (germline): SGHKS, YYEKEE (reference sequence). CDR3 length: 18 residues. Trimming stripped 2 bases from V and 3 bases from J, with 21 bases between.

The V call is TRBV30, the J call TRBJ2-1; D is ambiguous. The germline V gene has CDR1 GTSNPN and CDR2 SVGIG (reference sequence). With 0 bases removed from V and 10 bases from J, the gap between germline ends came to 13 bases. This CDR3 spans 13 amino acids. This CDR3 is CAWSVHASEEQFF. The CDR3 bases are TGTGCCTGGAGTGTACACGCTTCCGAAGAGCAGTTCTTC.

This rearrangement joins TRBV18 to TRBJ1-5; D might be TRBD1 (6 bases). CDR1 and CDR2 from the germline V gene are KGHSH and LQKENI. V lost 2 bases, J lost 2 bases, and 13 bases lay in between. The CDR3 consists of 16 residues. The CDR3 sequence is CASSPDAGEGNQPQHF. The CDR3 DNA reads as TGTGCCAGCTCACCAGACGCAGGGGAGGGCAATCAGCCCCAGCATTTT.

The rearrangement joins TRBV19 to TRBJ2-2; 7 bases are a match to TRBD2. This CDR3 has 16 amino acids. From germline, CDR1 is LNHDA and CDR2 SQIVND (reference sequence). The J segment lost 3 bases and the V segment lost 7 bases, leaving 11 bases of the junction unmatched. The CDR3 DNA reads as TGTGCCAGTAAGCCCTGGGCGGGAGAACACACCGGGGAGCTGTTTTTT. It specifies CASKPWAGEHTGELFF.

The rearrangement joins TRBV5-4 to TRBJ2-7; 7 bases are shared with TRBD2. Germline V gene sequence: CDR1 SGHNT, CDR2 YYREEE (reference sequence). The CDR3 has 16 residues. V gave up 0 bases and J gave up 2 bases; unmatched junction bases: 8. The CDR3 spells CASSLGLSGGPYEQYF. The CDR3 bases are TGTGCCAGCAGCTTGGGGTTGTCGGGAGGTCCCTACGAGCAGTACTTC.

The chain links TRBV27 to TRBJ2-1; the match to TRBD2 covers 9 bases. V lost 0 bases to trimming and J lost 8 bases; unmatched junction nucleotides: 5. The CDR3 consists of 15 residues. Germline CDR1 MNHEY, CDR2 SMNVEV (reference sequence). The CDR3 sequence is CASSLSLAGRDEQFF. In DNA, the CDR3 is TGTGCCAGCAGTTTATCTCTAGCGGGGCGGGATGAGCAGTTCTTC.

The rearrangement uses TRBV10-3 and TRBJ1-2; tentatively, D is TRBD1 (6 bases). V was pared by 7 bases and J by 3 bases, with 18 bases between. The CDR3 spans 15 residues. Germline assignment: CDR1 ENHRY and CDR2 SYGVKD. This chain's CDR3 is CAIIDDRLRDYGYTF. CDR3 coding DNA: TGTGCCATCATCGATGACAGGTTAAGGGACTATGGCTACACCTTC.

The rearrangement uses TRBV5-1 and TRBJ2-3; 11 nucleotides align to TRBD2. The ends lost 4 bases at V and 4 bases at J; junction bases unmatched: 8. Germline CDR1 SGHRS, CDR2 YFSETQ. The CDR3 runs 16 residues. The CDR3: CASSPGLAGFSDTQYF. DNA of the CDR3: TGCGCCAGCAGCCCAGGACTAGCGGGTTTTTCAGATACGCAGTATTTT. Full variable domain (missing parts from reference TRBV5-1 and TRBJ2-3): KAGVTQTPRYLIKTRGQQVTLSCSPISGHRSVSWYQQTPGQGLQFLFEYFSETQRNKGNFPGRFSGRQFSNSRSEMNVSTLELGDSALYLCASSPGLAGFSDTQYFGPGTRLTVL.

The chain employs TRBV28 and TRBJ1-4; D uncertain. With 6 bases removed from V and 1 base from J, the gap between germline ends came to 3 bases. The CDR3 is made up of 12 amino acids. The germline CDR1 and CDR2 sequences are MDHEN and SYDVKM. The CDR3 is CASRETNEKLFF. Here the CDR3 DNA reads TGTGCCAGCAGGGAAACTAATGAAAAACTGTTTTTT.

This clone was counted between two and nine times. This chain connects TRBV10-1 to TRBJ2-7, with D perhaps given as TRBD1 or TRBD2 (6 bases each). This CDR3 comprises 15 residues. The germline V gene has CDR1 WNHNN and CDR2 SYGVQD (reference sequence). Trimming removed 3 bases from V and 2 bases from J, with 14 bases in between. The CDR3: CASSDFRGEAYEQYF. The CDR3 DNA reads TGCGCCAGCAGTGATTTTAGGGGGGAGGCCTACGAGCAGTACTTC.

The chain recombines TRBV6-6 with TRBJ2-3; the D is unclear. This CDR3 comprises 13 residues. Trimming left V 2 bases short and J 1 base short, with 4 bases between. CDR1 is MNHNY, CDR2 SVGAGI, per germline (reference sequence). The CDR3 sequence: CASSYARTDTQYF. Here the CDR3 DNA reads TGTGCCAGCAGTTACGCTCGCACAGATACGCAGTATTTT.

J is TRBJ1-3 and V is TRBV7-9; unclear D gene. Germline V lookup: CDR1 SEHNR, CDR2 FQNEAQ (reference sequence). The CDR3 extends over 15 amino acids. Trimming took off 5 bases at V and 0 bases at J, with 11 bases between the two ends. The CDR3 bases are TGTGCCAGCAGCCCCCGGCGCAACTCTGGAAACACCATATATTTT. Translated, it gives CASSPRRNSGNTIYF.

The genes are TRBV6-6 and TRBJ1-1; TRBD1 matches at 8 bases. After removal of 2 bases from V and 1 base from J, the junction contained 6 bases not matched to a gene. Per the germline V gene, CDR1 is MNHNY and CDR2 is SVGAGI (reference sequence). The CDR3 has 16 residues. The CDR3 protein is CASSYHPGGANTEAFF. The CDR3 nucleotides read TGTGCCAGCAGTTACCATCCAGGGGGCGCGAACACTGAAGCTTTCTTT.

J is TRBJ2-1 and V is TRBV10-3; tentative D call: TRBD1 (6 bases). The CDR3 covers 18 residues. Trimming cost V 6 bases and J 2 bases, with 23 bases left between them. From germline, CDR1 is ENHRY and CDR2 SYGVKD. The CDR3 loop reads CAISEELTGQRPYNEQFF. The DNA for the CDR3 is TGTGCCATCAGCGAGGAGTTAACAGGACAGCGACCCTACAATGAGCAGTTCTTC.

The chain joins TRBV21-1 to TRBJ2-6; TRBD1, the table's D call, lacks a check against the DNA. TRBV21-1 is a recognized pseudogene. The CDR3 has 21 residues. This CDR3 is CASSKGLTVLQGSSGANVLTF. The CDR3, as DNA: TGTGCCAGCAGCAAAGGCCTGACAGTTCTCCAGGGTTCCTCTGGGGCCAACGTCCTGACTTTC.

This chain connects TRBV5-1 to TRBJ2-2; 7 bases are a match to TRBD1. J lost 6 bases, V lost 4 bases, and 3 bases had no gene match. The CDR3 is 13 residues long. CDR1 is SGHRS and CDR2 is YFSETQ in the germline V gene. The CDR3 DNA reads as TGCGCCAGCAGCGTCCAGGGGGCCGGGGAGCTGTTTTTT. This translates into CASSVQGAGELFF.

This clone appeared a few times. The chain employs TRBV7-8 and TRBJ1-5, with 7 positions matching TRBD1. In germline, CDR1 is SGHVS, CDR2 FQNEAQ. This CDR3 comprises 14 residues. The J segment lost 4 bases and the V segment lost 5 bases, leaving 5 bases of the junction unmatched. The CDR3 reads CASSGEQGNQPQHF. In nucleotides, the CDR3 is TGTGCCAGCAGCGGGGAACAGGGGAATCAGCCCCAGCATTTT.